The T cell receptor (beta chain) under discussion was sequenced for a study of cytomegalovirus exposure and HLA in healthy donors. General observations from the study: Roughly uniform depth of sequencing across donors was assumed in presence/absence analyses.

This CDR3 region has 14 residues. J was trimmed by 9 bases and V by 2 bases; bases with no gene match: 10. Germline CDR1 LNHDA, CDR2 SQIVND (reference sequence). The PCR made use of 60 Vbeta and 13 Jbeta primers. TCRdb's table, derived via immunoSEQ multiplex PCR, lists solely in-frame clones and lacks some. The sample shows more than 95,000 clones, 81% of them seen only once. As for this clone: The antigen remains unidentified.

The sequenced material came from PBMCs. This TCR was sampled from a woman aged 30 to 39 in good health and CMV-seronegative. The chain links TRBV19 to TRBJ2-7, with 7 bases that match TRBD1. CDR3 nucleotides: TGTGCCAGTAGTATATTAGGGGGCGTACCCCCGCAGTACTTC. Residues: CASSILGGVPPQYF.